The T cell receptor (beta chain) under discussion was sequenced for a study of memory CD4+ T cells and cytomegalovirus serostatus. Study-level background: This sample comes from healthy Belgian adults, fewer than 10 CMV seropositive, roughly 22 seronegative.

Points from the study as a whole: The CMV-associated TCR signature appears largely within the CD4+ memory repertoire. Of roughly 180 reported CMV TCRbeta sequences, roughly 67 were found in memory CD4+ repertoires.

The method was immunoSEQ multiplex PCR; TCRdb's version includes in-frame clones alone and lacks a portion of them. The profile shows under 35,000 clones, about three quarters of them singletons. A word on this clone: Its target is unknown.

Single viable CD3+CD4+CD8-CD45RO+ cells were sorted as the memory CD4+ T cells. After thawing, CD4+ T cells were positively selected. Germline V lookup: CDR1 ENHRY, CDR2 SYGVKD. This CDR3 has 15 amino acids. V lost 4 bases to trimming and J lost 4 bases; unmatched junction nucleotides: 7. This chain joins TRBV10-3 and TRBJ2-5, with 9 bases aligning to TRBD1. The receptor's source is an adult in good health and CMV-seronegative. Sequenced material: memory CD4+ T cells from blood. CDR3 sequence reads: CAISGQGQGGETQYF. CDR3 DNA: TGTGCCATCAGTGGTCAGGGACAGGGTGGAGAGACCCAGTACTTC.